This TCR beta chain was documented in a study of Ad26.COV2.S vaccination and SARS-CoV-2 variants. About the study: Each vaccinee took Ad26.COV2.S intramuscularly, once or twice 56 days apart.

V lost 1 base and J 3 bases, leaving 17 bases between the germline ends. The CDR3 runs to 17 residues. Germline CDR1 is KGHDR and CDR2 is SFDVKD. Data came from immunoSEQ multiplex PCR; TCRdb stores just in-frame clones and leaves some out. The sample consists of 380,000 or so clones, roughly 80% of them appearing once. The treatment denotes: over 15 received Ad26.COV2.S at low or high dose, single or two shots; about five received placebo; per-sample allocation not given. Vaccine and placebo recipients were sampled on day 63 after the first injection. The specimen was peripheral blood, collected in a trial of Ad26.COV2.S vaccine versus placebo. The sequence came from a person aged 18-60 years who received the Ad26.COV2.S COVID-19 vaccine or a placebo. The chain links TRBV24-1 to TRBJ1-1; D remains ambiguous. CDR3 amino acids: CATSDLIGPDGDTEAFF. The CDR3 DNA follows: TGTGCCACCAGTGATTTAATAGGGCCCGACGGAGACACTGAAGCTTTCTTT.